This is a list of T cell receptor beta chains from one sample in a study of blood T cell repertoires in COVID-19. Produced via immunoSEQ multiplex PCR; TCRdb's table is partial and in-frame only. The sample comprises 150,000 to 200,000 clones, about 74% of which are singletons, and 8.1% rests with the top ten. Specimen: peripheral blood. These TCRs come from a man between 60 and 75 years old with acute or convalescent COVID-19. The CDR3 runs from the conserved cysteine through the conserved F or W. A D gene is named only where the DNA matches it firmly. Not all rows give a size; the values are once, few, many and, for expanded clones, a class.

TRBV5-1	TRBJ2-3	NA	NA	CASSLSVGAGEDTQYF	TGCGCCAGCAGCCTGTCTGTGGGGGCCGGGGAAGATACGCAGTATTTT
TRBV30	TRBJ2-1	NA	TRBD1	CACLTRDRSYNEQFF	TGTGCCTGTCTTACCCGGGACAGGAGCTACAATGAGCAGTTCTTC
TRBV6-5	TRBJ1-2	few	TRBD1	CASSYSLGQGGYTF	TGTGCCAGCAGTTACTCGCTGGGACAGGGAGGCTACACCTTC
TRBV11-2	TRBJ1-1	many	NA	CASSLGQVSTEAFF	TGTGCCAGCAGCTTAGGGCAGGTGAGCACTGAAGCTTTCTTT
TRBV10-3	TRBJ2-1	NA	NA	CATQAVYNEQFF	TGTGCCACTCAGGCCGTCTACAATGAGCAGTTCTTC
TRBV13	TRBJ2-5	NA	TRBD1	CASSSRQGDGTQYF	TGTGCCAGCAGCTCCCGACAGGGGGACGGGACCCAGTACTTC
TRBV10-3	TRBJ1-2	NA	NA	CAISESVQGYGYTF	TGTGCCATCAGTGAGTCGGTACAGGGCTATGGCTACACCTTC
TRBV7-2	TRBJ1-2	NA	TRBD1	CASSTRTGGKGGYTF	TGTGCCAGCAGCACAAGGACAGGGGGCAAGGGTGGCTACACCTTC
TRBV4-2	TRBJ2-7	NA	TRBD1	CASSQDRQGAYEQYF	TGTGCCAGCAGCCAAGATCGGCAGGGGGCCTACGAGCAGTACTTC
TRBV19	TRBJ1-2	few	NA	CASSIDPDRVGYTF	TGTGCCAGTAGTATAGACCCGGACAGAGTAGGCTACACCTTC
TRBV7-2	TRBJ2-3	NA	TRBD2	CASSLDIAGGTDTQYF	TGTGCCAGCAGCTTGGACATAGCGGGGGGCACAGATACGCAGTATTTT
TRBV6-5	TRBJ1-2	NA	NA	CASSYSPGGGGYGYTF	TGTGCCAGCAGTTACTCCCCTGGGGGCGGGGGATATGGCTACACCTTC
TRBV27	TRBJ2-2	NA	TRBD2	CASSTQFIGGGRTGELFF	TGTGCCAGCAGTACCCAATTCATAGGCGGGGGGCGGACCGGGGAGCTGTTTTTT